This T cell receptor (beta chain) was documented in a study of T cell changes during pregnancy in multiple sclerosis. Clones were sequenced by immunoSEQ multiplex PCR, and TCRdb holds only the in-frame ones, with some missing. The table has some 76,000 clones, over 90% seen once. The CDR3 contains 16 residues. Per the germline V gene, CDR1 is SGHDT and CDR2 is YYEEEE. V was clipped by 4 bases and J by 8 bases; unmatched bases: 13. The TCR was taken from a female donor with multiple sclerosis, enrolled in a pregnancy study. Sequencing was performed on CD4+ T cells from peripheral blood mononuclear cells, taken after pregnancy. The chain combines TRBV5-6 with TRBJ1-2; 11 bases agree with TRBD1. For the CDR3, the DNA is TGTGCCAGCAGCCCGTCGGACAGGGGGCGTTTTATAGGCTACACCTTC. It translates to CASSPSDRGRFIGYTF.